This TCR beta chain was identified during a study of T cell changes during pregnancy in multiple sclerosis. The CDR3 is made up of 14 amino acids. Germline V gene lookup returns CDR1 MNHEY and CDR2 SVGAGI. Trimming took off 5 bases at V and 2 bases at J, with 13 bases between the two ends. Assay: immunoSEQ multiplex PCR; the TCRdb copy retains only in-frame clones and omits some. The sample lists tens of thousands of clones, roughly 90% occurring once. This specimen consisted of CD8+ T cells from peripheral blood mononuclear cells, obtained before pregnancy. The source of this sequence is a female donor with multiple sclerosis, enrolled in a pregnancy study. The V call is TRBV6-5, the J call TRBJ2-7, with D perhaps matching TRBD2 (6 bases). In DNA form, the CDR3 reads TGTGCCAGCAGTACCGGGACGGGAGCCTACGAGCAGTACTTC. It codes for CASSTGTGAYEQYF.